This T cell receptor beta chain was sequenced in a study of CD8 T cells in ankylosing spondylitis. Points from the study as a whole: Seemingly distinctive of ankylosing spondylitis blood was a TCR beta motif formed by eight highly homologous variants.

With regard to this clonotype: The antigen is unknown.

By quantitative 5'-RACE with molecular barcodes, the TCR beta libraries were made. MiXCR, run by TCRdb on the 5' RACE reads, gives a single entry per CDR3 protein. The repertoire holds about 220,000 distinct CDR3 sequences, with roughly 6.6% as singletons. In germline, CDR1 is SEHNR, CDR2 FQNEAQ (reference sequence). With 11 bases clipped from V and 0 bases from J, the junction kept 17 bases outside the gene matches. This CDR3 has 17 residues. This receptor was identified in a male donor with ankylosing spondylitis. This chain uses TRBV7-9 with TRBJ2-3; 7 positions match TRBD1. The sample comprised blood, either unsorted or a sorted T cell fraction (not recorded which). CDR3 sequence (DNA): TGTGCCTGCGAAAGGGGGCCGCTTCATCCTAGCACAGATACGCAGTATTTT. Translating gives CACERGPLHPSTDTQYF.